This T cell receptor beta chain was observed in a study of cytomegalovirus exposure and HLA in healthy donors. The PCR made use of 60 Vbeta and 13 Jbeta primers. Generated by immunoSEQ multiplex PCR, the TCRdb table keeps only in-frame clones and is missing some. The sample yields approximately 200,000 clones, roughly 77% seen once. This CDR3 region has 14 residues. Trimming cost V 5 bases and J 1 base, with 12 bases left between them. Germline CDR1 and CDR2: ENHRY and SYGVKD. Concerning this clone itself: Its target is unknown.

Whole-study results and caveats: 164 TCR beta chains were listed as cytomegalovirus-associated. In a later analysis, most CMV-associated TCR beta chains appeared HLA-restricted. The study dropped some indistinguishable V segments, TRBV6-2 and TRBV6-3 among them.

The V call is TRBV10-3, the J call TRBJ2-7; D is perhaps TRBD1 (5 bases). This TCR derives from a woman aged 25 to 39 in good health and CMV-seropositive. The sample taken for sequencing was PBMCs. The CDR3 loop is CAISSQGGSYEQYF. The CDR3 DNA is TGTGCCATCAGTAGCCAGGGTGGGTCCTACGAGCAGTACTTC.